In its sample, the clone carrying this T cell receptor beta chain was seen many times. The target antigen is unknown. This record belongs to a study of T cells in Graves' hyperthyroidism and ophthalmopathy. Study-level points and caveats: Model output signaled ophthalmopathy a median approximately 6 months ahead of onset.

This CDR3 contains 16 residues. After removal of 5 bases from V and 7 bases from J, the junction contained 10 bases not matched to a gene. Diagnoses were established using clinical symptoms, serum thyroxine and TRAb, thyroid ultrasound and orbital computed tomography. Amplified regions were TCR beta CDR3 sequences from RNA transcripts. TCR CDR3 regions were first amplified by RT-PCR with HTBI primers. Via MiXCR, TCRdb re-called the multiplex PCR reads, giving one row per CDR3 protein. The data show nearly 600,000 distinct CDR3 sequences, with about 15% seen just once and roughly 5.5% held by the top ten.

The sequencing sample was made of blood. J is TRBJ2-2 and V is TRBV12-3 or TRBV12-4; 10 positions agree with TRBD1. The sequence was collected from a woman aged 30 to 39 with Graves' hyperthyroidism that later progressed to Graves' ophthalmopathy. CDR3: CASSTGTGVYSGELFF. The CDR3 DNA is TGTGCCAGCAGTACTGGGACAGGGGTATACAGCGGGGAGCTGTTTTTT.